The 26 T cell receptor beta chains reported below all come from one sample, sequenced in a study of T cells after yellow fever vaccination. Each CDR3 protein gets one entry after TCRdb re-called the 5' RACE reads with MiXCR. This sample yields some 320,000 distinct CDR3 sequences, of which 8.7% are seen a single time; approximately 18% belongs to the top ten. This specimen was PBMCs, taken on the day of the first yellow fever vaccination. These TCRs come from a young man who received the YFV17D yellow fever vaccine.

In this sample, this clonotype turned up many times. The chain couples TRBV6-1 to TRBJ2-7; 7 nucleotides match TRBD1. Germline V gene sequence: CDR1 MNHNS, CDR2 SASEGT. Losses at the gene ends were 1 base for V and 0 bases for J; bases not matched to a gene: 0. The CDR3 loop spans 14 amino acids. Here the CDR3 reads CASSEGDSSYEQYV. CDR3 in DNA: TGTGCCAGCAGTGAAGGGGACAGCTCCTACGAGCAGTACGTC.

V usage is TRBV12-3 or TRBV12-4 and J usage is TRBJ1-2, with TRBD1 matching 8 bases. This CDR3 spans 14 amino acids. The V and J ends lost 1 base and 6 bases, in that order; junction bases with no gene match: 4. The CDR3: CASSLGRGRHGYTF. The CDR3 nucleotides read TGTGCCAGCAGTTTAGGCAGGGGGCGGCATGGCTACACCTTC.

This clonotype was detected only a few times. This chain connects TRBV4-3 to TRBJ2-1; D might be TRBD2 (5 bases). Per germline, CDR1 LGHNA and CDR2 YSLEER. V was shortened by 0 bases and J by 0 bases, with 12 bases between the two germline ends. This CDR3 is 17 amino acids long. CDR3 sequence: CASSQDTRTVSYNEQFF. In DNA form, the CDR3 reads TGCGCCAGCAGCCAAGATACTCGGACTGTCTCCTACAATGAGCAGTTCTTC.

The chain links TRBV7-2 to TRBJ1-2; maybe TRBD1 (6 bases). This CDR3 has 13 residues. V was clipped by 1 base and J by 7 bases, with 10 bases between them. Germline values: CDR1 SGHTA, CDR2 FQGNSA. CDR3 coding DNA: TGTGCCAGCAGCTTAGTGGGGGCCGGTGGCTACACCTTC. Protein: CASSLVGAGGYTF.

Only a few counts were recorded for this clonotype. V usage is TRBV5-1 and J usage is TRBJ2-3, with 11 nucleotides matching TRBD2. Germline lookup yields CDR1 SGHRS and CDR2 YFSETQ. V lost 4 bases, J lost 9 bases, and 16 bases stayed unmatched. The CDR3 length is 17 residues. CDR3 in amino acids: CASSLNTGTSGIWTQYF. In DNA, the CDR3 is TGCGCCAGCAGCCTTAACACCGGGACTAGCGGCATCTGGACGCAGTATTTT.

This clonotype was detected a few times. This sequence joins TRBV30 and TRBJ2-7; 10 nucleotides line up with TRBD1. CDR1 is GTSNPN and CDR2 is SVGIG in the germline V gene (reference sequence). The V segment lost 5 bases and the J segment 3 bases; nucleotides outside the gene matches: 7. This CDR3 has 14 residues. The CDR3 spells CAWETGTGDYEQYF. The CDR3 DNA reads TGTGCCTGGGAGACCGGGACAGGGGACTACGAGCAGTACTTC.

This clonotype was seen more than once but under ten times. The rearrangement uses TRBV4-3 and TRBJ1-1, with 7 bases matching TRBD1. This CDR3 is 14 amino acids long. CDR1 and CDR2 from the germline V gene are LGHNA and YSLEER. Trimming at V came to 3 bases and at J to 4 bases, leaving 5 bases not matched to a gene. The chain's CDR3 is CASSQYRGPTEAFF. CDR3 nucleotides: TGCGCCAGCAGCCAGTATAGGGGGCCCACTGAAGCTTTCTTT.

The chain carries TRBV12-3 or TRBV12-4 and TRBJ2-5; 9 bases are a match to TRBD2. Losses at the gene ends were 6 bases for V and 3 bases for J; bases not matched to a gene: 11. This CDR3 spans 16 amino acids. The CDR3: CASSRGTSQLEETQYF. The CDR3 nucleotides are TGTGCCAGCAGCCGAGGGACTAGCCAACTTGAAGAGACCCAGTACTTC.

CDR3 bases: TGTGCCAGCTCACCACCCGACAGGGGCTGGGAGGAGACCCAGTACTTC. The encoded protein is CASSPPDRGWEETQYF. The chain uses TRBV18 and TRBJ2-5, with 8 bases aligning to TRBD1. CDR1 is KGHSH, CDR2 LQKENI, per germline. The CDR3 length is 16 residues. V lost 0 bases, J lost 5 bases, and 8 bases stayed unmatched. Full variable domain (outside the CDR3, taken from reference TRBV18 and TRBJ2-5): NAGVMQNPRHLVRRRGQEARLRCSPMKGHSHVYWYRQLPEEGLKFMVYLQKENIIDESGMPKERFSAEFPKEGPSILRIQQVVRGDSAAYFCASSPPDRGWEETQYFGPGTRLLVL.

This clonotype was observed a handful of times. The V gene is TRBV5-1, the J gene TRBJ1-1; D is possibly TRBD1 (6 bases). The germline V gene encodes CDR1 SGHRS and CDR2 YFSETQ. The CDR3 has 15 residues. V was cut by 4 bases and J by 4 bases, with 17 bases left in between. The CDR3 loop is CASSTGGGLATEAFF. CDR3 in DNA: TGCGCCAGCAGCACAGGAGGGGGTCTGGCCACTGAAGCTTTCTTT.

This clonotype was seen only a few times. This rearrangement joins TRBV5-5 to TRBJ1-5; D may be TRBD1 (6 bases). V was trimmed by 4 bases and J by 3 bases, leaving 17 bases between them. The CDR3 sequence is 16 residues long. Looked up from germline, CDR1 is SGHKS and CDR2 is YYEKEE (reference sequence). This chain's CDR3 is CASSIQWGPNNQPQHF. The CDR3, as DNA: TGTGCCAGCAGCATCCAATGGGGGCCCAACAATCAGCCCCAGCATTTT.

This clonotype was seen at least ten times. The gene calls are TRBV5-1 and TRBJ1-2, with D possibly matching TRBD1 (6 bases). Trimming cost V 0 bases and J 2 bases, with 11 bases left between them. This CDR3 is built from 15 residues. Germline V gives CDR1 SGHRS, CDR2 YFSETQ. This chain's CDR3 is CASSLAGGLNYGYTF. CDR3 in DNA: TGCGCCAGCAGCTTGGCCGGGGGCCTCAACTATGGCTACACCTTC.

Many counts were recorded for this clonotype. The CDR3 loop is CASSPGGTEAFF. The DNA for the CDR3 is TGCGCCAGCAGCCCAGGGGGAACTGAAGCTTTCTTT. This chain connects TRBV5-1 to TRBJ1-1; 7 bases line up with TRBD1. CDR3 size: 12 residues. V lost 4 bases to trimming and J lost 5 bases; unmatched junction nucleotides: 2. Germline assignment: CDR1 SGHRS and CDR2 YFSETQ.

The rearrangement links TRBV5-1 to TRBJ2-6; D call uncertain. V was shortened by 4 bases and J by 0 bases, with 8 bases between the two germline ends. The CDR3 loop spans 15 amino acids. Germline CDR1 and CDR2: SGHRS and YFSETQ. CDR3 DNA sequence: TGCGCCAGCAGCGAAGGAATCTCTGGGGCCAACGTCCTGACTTTC. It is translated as CASSEGISGANVLTF.

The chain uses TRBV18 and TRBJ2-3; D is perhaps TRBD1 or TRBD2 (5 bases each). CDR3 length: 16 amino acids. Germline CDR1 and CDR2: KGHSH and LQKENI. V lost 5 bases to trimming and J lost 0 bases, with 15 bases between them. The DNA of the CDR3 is TGTGCCAGCTCAGGGACCCCCTCAGCTAGCACAGATACGCAGTATTTT. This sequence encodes CASSGTPSASTDTQYF.

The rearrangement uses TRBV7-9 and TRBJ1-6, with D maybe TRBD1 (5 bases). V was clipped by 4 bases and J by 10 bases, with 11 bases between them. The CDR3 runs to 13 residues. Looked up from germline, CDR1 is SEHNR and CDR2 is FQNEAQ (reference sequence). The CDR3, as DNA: TGTGCCAGCAGCTCAACGACAGCCTCACCCCTCCACTTT. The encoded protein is CASSSTTASPLHF.

The CDR3 nucleotides are TGTGCCAGCATCCGTAAGGACAGGGACTATGGCTACACCTTC. This sequence encodes CASIRKDRDYGYTF. The chain employs TRBV6-2 or TRBV6-3 and TRBJ1-2, with 8 nucleotides matching TRBD1. The CDR3 contains 14 residues. Germline CDR1 reads MNHEY; CDR2 reads SVGEGT. J was trimmed by 3 bases and V by 7 bases; bases with no gene match: 7.

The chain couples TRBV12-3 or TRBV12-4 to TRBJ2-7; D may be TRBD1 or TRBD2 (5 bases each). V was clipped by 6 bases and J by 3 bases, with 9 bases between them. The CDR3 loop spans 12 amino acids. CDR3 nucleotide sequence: TGTGCCAGCAGCTCTGGGGGCTACGAGCAGTACGTC. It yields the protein CASSSGGYEQYV.

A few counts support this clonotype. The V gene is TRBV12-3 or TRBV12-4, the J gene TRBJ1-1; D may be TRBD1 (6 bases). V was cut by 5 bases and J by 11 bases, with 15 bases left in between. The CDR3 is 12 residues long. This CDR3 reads CASSEGGRAAFF. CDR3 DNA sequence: TGTGCCAGCAGTGAGGGGGGCCGGGCTGCTTTCTTT.

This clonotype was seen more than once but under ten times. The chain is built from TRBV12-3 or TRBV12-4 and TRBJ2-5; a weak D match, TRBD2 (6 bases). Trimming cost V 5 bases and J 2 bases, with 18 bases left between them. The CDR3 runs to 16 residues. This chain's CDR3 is CASSLNAGSRQETQYF. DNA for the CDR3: TGTGCCAGCAGTCTCAACGCGGGGAGCCGGCAAGAGACCCAGTACTTC.

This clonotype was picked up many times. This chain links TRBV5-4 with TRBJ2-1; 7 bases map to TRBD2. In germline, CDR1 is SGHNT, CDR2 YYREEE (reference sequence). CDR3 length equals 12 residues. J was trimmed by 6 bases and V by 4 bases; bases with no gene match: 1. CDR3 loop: CASSVAGNEQFF. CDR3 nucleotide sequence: TGTGCCAGCAGCGTAGCGGGCAATGAGCAGTTCTTC.

This CDR3 is CASSFGRGGLLGTDTQYF. As DNA, the CDR3 is TGTGCCAGCAGCTTTGGTCGGGGGGGCCTTTTGGGCACAGATACGCAGTATTTT. The chain is built from TRBV11-2 and TRBJ2-3; 8 bases are a match to TRBD2. Looked up from germline, CDR1 is SGHAT and CDR2 is FQNNGV. The CDR3 loop spans 18 amino acids. V was clipped by 3 bases and J by 1 base; unmatched bases: 12.

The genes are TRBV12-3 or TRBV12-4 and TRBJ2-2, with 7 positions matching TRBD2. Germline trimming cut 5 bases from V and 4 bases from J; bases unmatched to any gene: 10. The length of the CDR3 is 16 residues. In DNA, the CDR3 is TGTGCCAGCAGTACTTGGGAGGGGAGGGGCACCGGGGAGCTGTTTTTT. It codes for CASSTWEGRGTGELFF.

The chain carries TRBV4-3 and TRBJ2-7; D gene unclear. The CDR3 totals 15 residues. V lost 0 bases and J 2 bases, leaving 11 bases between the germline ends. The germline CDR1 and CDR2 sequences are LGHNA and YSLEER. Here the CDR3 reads CASSQELTSPYEQYF. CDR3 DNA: TGCGCCAGCAGCCAAGAACTGACATCACCCTACGAGCAGTACTTC.

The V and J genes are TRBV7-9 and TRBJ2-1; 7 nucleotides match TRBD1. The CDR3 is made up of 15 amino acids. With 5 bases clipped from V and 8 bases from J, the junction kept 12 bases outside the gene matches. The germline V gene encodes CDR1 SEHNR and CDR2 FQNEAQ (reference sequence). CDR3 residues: CASSQRQGRFHEQFF. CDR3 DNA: TGTGCCAGCAGCCAAAGACAGGGTCGCTTCCATGAGCAGTTCTTC.

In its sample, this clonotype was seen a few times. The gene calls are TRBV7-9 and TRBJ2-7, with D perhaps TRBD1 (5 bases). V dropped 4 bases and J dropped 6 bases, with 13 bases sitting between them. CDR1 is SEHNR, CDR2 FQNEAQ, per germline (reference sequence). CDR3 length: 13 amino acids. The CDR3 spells CASSSRQPGEQYF. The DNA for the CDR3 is TGTGCCAGCAGCTCCCGACAGCCCGGCGAGCAGTACTTC.